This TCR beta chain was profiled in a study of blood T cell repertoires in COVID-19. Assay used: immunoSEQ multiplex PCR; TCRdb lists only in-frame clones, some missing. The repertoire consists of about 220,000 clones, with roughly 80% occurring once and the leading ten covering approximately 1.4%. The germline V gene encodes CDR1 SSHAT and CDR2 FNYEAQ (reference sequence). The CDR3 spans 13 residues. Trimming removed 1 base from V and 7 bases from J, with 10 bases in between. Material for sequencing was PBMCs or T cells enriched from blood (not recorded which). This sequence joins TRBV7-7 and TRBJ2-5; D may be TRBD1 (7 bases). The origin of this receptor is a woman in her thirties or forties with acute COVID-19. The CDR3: CASSLGQGGTQYF. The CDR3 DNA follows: TGTGCCAGCAGCTTAGGACAGGGAGGGACCCAGTACTTC.